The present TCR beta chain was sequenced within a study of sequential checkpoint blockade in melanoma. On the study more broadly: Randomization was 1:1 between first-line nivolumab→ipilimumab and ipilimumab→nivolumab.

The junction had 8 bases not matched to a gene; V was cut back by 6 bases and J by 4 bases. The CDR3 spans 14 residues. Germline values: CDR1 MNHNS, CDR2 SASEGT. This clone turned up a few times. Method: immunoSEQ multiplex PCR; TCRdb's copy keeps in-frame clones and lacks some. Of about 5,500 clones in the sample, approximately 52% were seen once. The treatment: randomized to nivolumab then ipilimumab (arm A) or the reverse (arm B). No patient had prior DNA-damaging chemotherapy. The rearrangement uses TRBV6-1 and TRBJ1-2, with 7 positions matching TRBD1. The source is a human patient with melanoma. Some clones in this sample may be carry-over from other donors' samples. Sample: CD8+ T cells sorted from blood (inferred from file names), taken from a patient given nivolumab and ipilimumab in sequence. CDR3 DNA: TGTGCCAGCAGCGAATTACAGGGGTTCTATGGCTACACCTTC. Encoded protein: CASSELQGFYGYTF.